This T cell receptor beta chain comes out of a study of persistence of HIV-infected CD4 T cells. Background on the study: Blood samples, up to about 200 mL, came from multiple time points, except two leukapheresis donors sampled once.

This was the immunoSEQ version 4 assay in survey mode. Template was genomic DNA at 10 ng/uL, with up to about 1 ug used per sample. Sequencing used immunoSEQ multiplex PCR; TCRdb keeps in-frame clones, though not all of them. This repertoire shows over 10,000 clones, 66% found once; its top ten account for less than 9%. Comments on this clone: Its specificity is unknown.

This CDR3 has 15 residues. Germline CDR1 and CDR2: LNHDA and SQIVND (reference sequence). V lost 5 bases and J lost 4, with 17 bases in between. Overlapping HIV-1 Gag 15-mer peptides at around 0.91 ug per peptide per mL were used. Sorting selected CD4+ T cells upregulating both CD40 ligand and CD69. CD8-depleted PBMCs were stimulated 15 to 20 hours with anti-CD28/CD49d costimulation, CD40-blocking antibody and enfuvirtide. The gene calls are TRBV19 and TRBJ1-1; D is ambiguous. The clonotype originates from an adult man with HIV who was CMV-seropositive. The material was CD4+ T cells sorted from PBMCs after approximately 19-hour stimulation, obtained from a patient who received antiretroviral therapy. CDR3 sequence: CASSSSPDGGTEAFF. CDR3 DNA sequence: TGTGCCAGTAGTTCCTCCCCTGACGGAGGCACTGAAGCTTTCTTT.